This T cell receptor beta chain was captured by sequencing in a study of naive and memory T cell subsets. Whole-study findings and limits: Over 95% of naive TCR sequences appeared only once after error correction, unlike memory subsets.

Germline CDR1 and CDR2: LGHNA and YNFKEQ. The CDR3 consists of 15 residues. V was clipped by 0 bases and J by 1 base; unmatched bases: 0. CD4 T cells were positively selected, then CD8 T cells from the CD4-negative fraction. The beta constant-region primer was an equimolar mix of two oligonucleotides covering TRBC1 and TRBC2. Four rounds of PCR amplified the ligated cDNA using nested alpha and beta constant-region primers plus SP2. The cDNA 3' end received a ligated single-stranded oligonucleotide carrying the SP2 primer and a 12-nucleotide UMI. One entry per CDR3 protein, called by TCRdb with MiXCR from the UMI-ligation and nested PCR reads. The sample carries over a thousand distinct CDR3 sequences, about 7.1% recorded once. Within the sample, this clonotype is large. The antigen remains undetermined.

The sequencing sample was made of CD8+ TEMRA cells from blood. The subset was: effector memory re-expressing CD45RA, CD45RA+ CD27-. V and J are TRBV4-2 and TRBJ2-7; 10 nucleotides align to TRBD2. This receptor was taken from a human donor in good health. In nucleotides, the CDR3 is TGTGCCAGCAGCCAAGAGACTAGCGGGTCCTACGAGCAGTACTTC. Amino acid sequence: CASSQETSGSYEQYF.